Shown below are 20 T cell receptor beta chains from a single sample sequenced in a study of blood T cell repertoires in COVID-19. Libraries were prepared by immunoSEQ multiplex PCR; TCRdb keeps only in-frame clonotypes and omits some of them. The sample consists of about 150,000 clones, approximately 82% of them appearing once. Material: peripheral blood. These receptor sequences come from a woman aged 50 to 60 with acute or convalescent COVID-19.

This chain links TRBV10-3 with TRBJ2-1, with D possibly being TRBD2 (5 bases). The CDR3 runs 12 residues. V was shortened by 5 bases and J by 10 bases, with 12 bases between the two germline ends. CDR1 is ENHRY and CDR2 is SYGVKD in the germline V gene. The CDR3 spells CAISREPGEQFF. CDR3 bases: TGTGCCATCAGTCGGGAACCGGGGGAGCAGTTCTTC.

The rearrangement joins TRBV5-1 to TRBJ2-1; TRBD2 agrees at 9 bases. V was clipped by 0 bases and J by 0 bases; unmatched bases: 1. The germline gives CDR1 SGHRS, CDR2 YFSETQ. The CDR3 contains 16 residues. CDR3: CASSLGTSVSYNEQFF. The CDR3 nucleotides are TGCGCCAGCAGCTTGGGGACTAGCGTCTCCTACAATGAGCAGTTCTTC.

The V gene is TRBV4-1, the J gene TRBJ1-2; TRBD1 agrees at 8 bases. The ends lost 3 bases at V and 4 bases at J; junction bases unmatched: 7. Germline-derived CDR1 and CDR2 are MGHRA and YSYEKL. The CDR3 extends over 15 amino acids. CDR3 amino acids: CASSQGQAPSYGYTF. In nucleotides, the CDR3 is TGCGCCAGCAGCCAGGGACAGGCTCCCTCCTATGGCTACACCTTC.

This chain links TRBV11-3 with TRBJ2-7, with 9 bases aligning to TRBD2. Looked up from germline, CDR1 is SGHNT and CDR2 is YENEEA. This CDR3 comprises 16 residues. V lost 5 bases and J lost 7; bases outside the gene matches: 15. CDR3 sequence (DNA): TGTGCCAGCAGCCTCAGTAAGGGACTAGCATTTGGAGAGCAGTACTTC. Translation gives CASSLSKGLAFGEQYF.

The CDR3 region has the DNA TGTGCCAGCAGCCGCCTCTTTACAGCAGGAAACACCATATATTTT. Translated, it gives CASSRLFTAGNTIYF. The chain combines TRBV14 with TRBJ1-3, with unresolved D. Germline V lookup: CDR1 SGHDN, CDR2 FVKESK. Trimming removed 4 bases from V and 4 bases from J, with 14 bases in between. The CDR3 is 15 amino acids. The whole variable domain, remainder taken from reference TRBV14 and TRBJ1-3, is EAGVTQFPSHSVIEKGQTVTLRCDPISGHDNLYWYRRVMGKEIKFLLHFVKESKQDESGMPNNRFLAERTGGTYSTLKVQPAELEDSGVYFCASSRLFTAGNTIYFGEGSWLTVV.

This chain uses TRBV28 with TRBJ2-7, with 10 nucleotides matching TRBD1. With 5 bases clipped from V and 5 bases from J, the junction kept 9 bases outside the gene matches. Germline lookup yields CDR1 MDHEN and CDR2 SYDVKM. The CDR3 is 15 residues long. The CDR3 coding sequence is TGTGCCAGCAGTCTCGGGACAGGGGTCACCCACGAGCAGTACTTC. Translation gives CASSLGTGVTHEQYF. Full variable domain (remainder filled in from reference TRBV28 and TRBJ2-7): DVKVTQSSRYLVKRTGEKVFLECVQDMDHENMFWYRQDPGLGLRLIYFSYDVKMKEKGDIPEGYSVSREKKERFSLILESASTNQTSMYLCASSLGTGVTHEQYFGPGTRLTVT.

The genes are TRBV28 and TRBJ2-3, with D unclear. The V gene's germline CDR1 is MDHEN and CDR2 SYDVKM. This CDR3 region has 14 residues. Trimming stripped 2 bases from V and 7 bases from J, with 13 bases between. The DNA for the CDR3 is TGTGCCAGCAGTTTAGACTTCCAGCGCTATACGCAGTATTTT. Translating it yields CASSLDFQRYTQYF.

The chain is built from TRBV29-1 and TRBJ1-4; 9 bases are a match to TRBD1. This CDR3 is built from 14 residues. Germline CDR1 and CDR2: SQVTM and ANQGSEA. The ends lost 6 bases at V and 8 bases at J; junction bases unmatched: 10. The CDR3 reads CSVGQGFGSEKLFF. Here the CDR3 DNA reads TGCAGCGTGGGACAGGGTTTTGGAAGCGAAAAACTGTTTTTT. The variable domain in full, completed from reference TRBV29-1 and TRBJ1-4, reads SAVISQKPSRDICQRGTSLTIQCQVDSQVTMMFWYRQQPGQSLTLIATANQGSEATYESGFVIDKFPISRPNLTFSTLTVSNMSPEDSSIYLCSVGQGFGSEKLFFGSGTQLSVL.

The V call is TRBV4-3, the J call TRBJ2-2; D is uncertain. V lost 0 bases and J 1 base, leaving 12 bases between the germline ends. The germline V gene encodes CDR1 LGHNA and CDR2 YSLEER. The CDR3 has 17 amino acids. The CDR3 reads CASSQDYSPKNTGELFF. CDR3 DNA sequence: TGCGCCAGCAGCCAAGACTATAGCCCCAAGAACACCGGGGAGCTGTTTTTT.

This clone was counted at least ten times. This chain joins TRBV7-7 and TRBJ2-1, with D tentatively TRBD2 (6 bases). With 5 bases removed from V and 6 bases from J, the gap between germline ends came to 20 bases. This CDR3 is built from 16 residues. CDR1 is SSHAT and CDR2 is FNYEAQ in the germline V gene (reference sequence). The CDR3: CASSPGRLVGLNEQFF. CDR3 DNA: TGTGCCAGCAGCCCTGGGCGACTAGTCGGGCTCAATGAGCAGTTCTTC.

The chain couples TRBV6-6 to TRBJ2-3, with 8 bases aligning to TRBD2. This CDR3 spans 16 amino acids. The germline V gene has CDR1 MNHNY and CDR2 SVGAGI (reference sequence). After removal of 5 bases from V and 3 bases from J, the junction contained 10 bases not matched to a gene. DNA of the CDR3: TGTGCCAGCAGTAGGACAGCCGGACTAGCAACAGATACGCAGTATTTT. It encodes CASSRTAGLATDTQYF.

This clone was observed once. The DNA for the CDR3 is TGTGCCAGCTCACCGGTGGCTAGCGGGGGAGGAGAGACCCAGTACTTC. Protein sequence: CASSPVASGGGETQYF. This rearrangement joins TRBV18 to TRBJ2-5; 10 bases line up with TRBD2. The CDR3 covers 16 residues. From germline, CDR1 is KGHSH and CDR2 LQKENI. With 3 bases clipped from V and 4 bases from J, the junction kept 8 bases outside the gene matches.

The chain carries TRBV14 and TRBJ2-2; 9 nucleotides line up with TRBD2. The CDR3 runs to 18 residues. CDR1 and CDR2 from the germline V gene are SGHDN and FVKESK. V lost 1 base to trimming and J lost 7 bases; unmatched junction nucleotides: 13. CDR3 DNA sequence: TGTGCCAGCAGCCAAGCCAGGGGGTCTAGCGGGATTCTCGGGGAGCTGTTTTTT. This gives the protein CASSQARGSSGILGELFF.

The genes are TRBV19 and TRBJ2-7, with D uncertain. V lost 0 bases and J lost 3, with 9 bases in between. The germline V gene has CDR1 LNHDA and CDR2 SQIVND (reference sequence). This CDR3 is built from 14 residues. CDR3 DNA sequence: TGTGCCAGTAGTATAGATACAGAAGTCTACGAGCAGTACTTC. This gives the protein CASSIDTEVYEQYF. Together with reference TRBV19 and TRBJ2-7, the CDR3 gives the full variable domain: DGGITQSPKYLFRKEGQNVTLSCEQNLNHDAMYWYRQDPGQGLRLIYYSQIVNDFQKGDIAEGYSVSREKKESFPLTVTSAQKNPTAFYLCASSIDTEVYEQYFGPGTRLTVT.

CDR3 loop: CASSKDGNYQNQISTGELFF. CDR3 DNA sequence: TGTGCCAGCAGCAAAGATGGCAATTATCAAAACCAAATCTCGACCGGGGAGCTGTTTTTT. This chain uses TRBV21-1 with TRBJ2-2; the table's D call of TRBD1 was not tested on the DNA. TRBV21-1 is an annotated pseudogene. This CDR3 contains 20 residues.

The J gene is TRBJ2-1, the V gene TRBV7-3; a weak D match, TRBD2 (5 bases). CDR3 length: 14 amino acids. Trimming pared 5 bases from V and 11 bases from J, leaving 19 bases between. Looked up from germline, CDR1 is SGHTA and CDR2 is FQGTGA. The DNA of the CDR3 is TGTGCCAGCAGCCCGAGTTACGGGGTGGGTAAGCAGTTCTTC. Amino acid sequence: CASSPSYGVGKQFF. Full variable domain (remainder filled in from reference TRBV7-3 and TRBJ2-1): GAGVSQTPSNKVTEKGKYVELRCDPISGHTALYWYRQSLGQGPEFLIYFQGTGAADDSGLPNDRFFAVRPEGSVSTLKIQRTERGDSAVYLCASSPSYGVGKQFFGPGTRLTVL.

V is TRBV7-9 and J is TRBJ1-5; no reliable D call. CDR3 length: 13 amino acids. CDR1 and CDR2 (germline): SEHNR, FQNEAQ (reference sequence). V shed 2 bases and J shed 9 bases, with 11 bases lying between them. The CDR3 DNA sequence: TGTGCCAGCAGCTTAAACGAGTATTTGCCCCAGCATTTT. Translation gives CASSLNEYLPQHF. Full variable domain (rest looked up from reference TRBV7-9 and TRBJ1-5): DTGVSQNPRHKITKRGQNVTFRCDPISEHNRLYWYRQTLGQGPEFLTYFQNEAQLEKSRLLSDRFSAERPKGSFSTLEIQRTEQGDSAMYLCASSLNEYLPQHFGDGTRLSIL.

This chain uses TRBV7-2 with TRBJ2-5; D might be TRBD1 (6 bases). Between the trimmed V and J ends, which lost 5 bases and 7 bases, there was a span of 8 bases. CDR1 and CDR2 from the germline V gene are SGHTA and FQGNSA. The CDR3 contains 11 residues. The CDR3 nucleotides read TGTGCCAGCAGCCAAGGGGGGACCCAGTACTTC. Encoded protein: CASSQGGTQYF.

The V gene is TRBV9, the J gene TRBJ2-6; TRBD1 might be the D (5 bases). CDR3 length equals 15 residues. Germline CDR1 and CDR2: SGDLS and YYNGEE. The V end was cut by 0 bases, the J end by 4 bases, with 8 bases between. In DNA form, the CDR3 reads TGTGCCAGCAGCGTAGAGGGGAAAGGGGCCAACGTCCTGACTTTC. Translating it yields CASSVEGKGANVLTF.

The chain combines TRBV7-9 with TRBJ1-2; 8 nucleotides agree with TRBD1. V dropped 1 base and J dropped 1; count of bases not matched to a gene: 2. Germline loops: CDR1 SEHNR, CDR2 FQNEAQ (reference sequence). The CDR3 sequence is 15 residues long. This chain's CDR3 is CASSLGTGNNYGYTF. CDR3 coding DNA: TGTGCCAGCAGCTTAGGGACAGGGAATAACTATGGCTACACCTTC.